A single sample gave rise to the 16 T cell receptor beta chains below, sequenced in a study of blood T cell repertoires in COVID-19 (dated by TCRdb to about 2020). The method behind the library was the immunoSEQ multiplex PCR assay. TCRdb obtained this table from immuneACCESS and retained in-frame rearrangements with V and J assigned. These tables miss some clones; where compared with another copy, unresolved V genes account for less than half of the shortfall, and the remainder is unexplained. The sample table shows 180,000 or so clones, and approximately 88% are seen once. The top ten clones comprise around 6.7% of the sample. The specimen sequenced was peripheral blood. All receptors derive from a woman aged 40 to 50 with COVID-19, enrolled during active disease.

Notes on this clone: An end of the junction differs from the germline gene, which may be a read error. The chain links TRBV27 to TRBJ1-2; 7 bases line up with TRBD1. Per germline, CDR1 MNHEY and CDR2 SMNVEV (reference sequence). The CDR3 is 14 residues long. CDR3 residues: CASSLGQRNYDYTF. The CDR3 coding sequence is TGTGCCAGCAGTTTGGGACAGAGAAACTATGACTACACCTTC.

The CDR3 nucleotides read TGCGCCAGCAGCCACCCCCGGACAGGGAAGTCGACAGATACGCAGTATTTT. It is translated as CASSHPRTGKSTDTQYF. The chain joins TRBV5-1 to TRBJ2-3; 8 bases fit TRBD1. This CDR3 spans 17 amino acids. J was trimmed by 3 bases and V by 4 bases; bases with no gene match: 13. Germline V gives CDR1 SGHRS, CDR2 YFSETQ.

The chain couples TRBV7-9 to TRBJ1-2, with 8 positions matching TRBD1. This CDR3 contains 15 residues. Germline V gene sequence: CDR1 SEHNR, CDR2 FQNEAQ (reference sequence). V was clipped by 2 bases and J by 6 bases; unmatched bases: 8. CDR3 region: CASSLLDRAGDGYTF. DNA for the CDR3: TGTGCCAGCAGCTTATTGGACAGGGCAGGGGATGGCTACACCTTC.

The V and J genes are TRBV10-2 and TRBJ1-1; 8 nucleotides agree with TRBD1. V lost 7 bases and J lost 7; bases outside the gene matches: 11. Germline CDR1 and CDR2: WSHSY and SAAADI. The CDR3 is 14 amino acids. The CDR3 spells CASTRTGSEGEAFF. DNA for the CDR3: TGCGCCAGCACCCGGACAGGGTCGGAAGGTGAAGCTTTCTTT.

This chain links TRBV6-5 with TRBJ2-2; the D gene is possibly TRBD2 (5 bases). Germline V gene sequence: CDR1 MNHEY, CDR2 SVGAGI. The CDR3 length is 14 residues. The V end was cut by 8 bases, the J end by 6 bases, with 16 bases between. The DNA of the CDR3 is TGTGCCAGCGGTCATCGAGCGAGGGCCGGGGAGCTGTTTTTT. Translated, it gives CASGHRARAGELFF.

This chain links TRBV19 with TRBJ2-5; 8 bases agree with TRBD2. Germline loops: CDR1 LNHDA, CDR2 SQIVND (reference sequence). The CDR3 length is 14 residues. V was clipped by 3 bases and J by 1 base; unmatched bases: 1. CDR3 in amino acids: CASSIGGGQETQYF. The CDR3, as DNA: TGTGCCAGTAGTATCGGGGGGGGCCAAGAGACCCAGTACTTC.

V is TRBV19 and J is TRBJ2-7; the D gene is possibly TRBD1 (5 bases). Trimming left V 5 bases short and J 5 bases short, with 13 bases between. The CDR3 covers 13 residues. CDR1 is LNHDA and CDR2 is SQIVND in the germline V gene (reference sequence). CDR3 in amino acids: CASSSQGTDEQYF. In DNA form, the CDR3 reads TGTGCCAGTAGTTCTCAGGGAACGGACGAGCAGTACTTC.

This chain joins TRBV5-1 and TRBJ2-3; TRBD1 might be the D (5 bases). With 3 bases removed from V and 5 bases from J, the gap between germline ends came to 10 bases. The CDR3 totals 13 residues. The germline CDR1 and CDR2 sequences are SGHRS and YFSETQ. The CDR3 sequence is CASSSQGLDTQYF. CDR3 bases: TGCGCCAGCAGCTCTCAGGGATTAGATACGCAGTATTTT.

The CDR3: CASSASGGSQGYTF. CDR3 nucleotide sequence: TGTGCCAGCAGTGCCTCGGGGGGGTCTCAGGGCTACACCTTC. The V gene is TRBV6-4, the J gene TRBJ1-2, with D maybe TRBD1 (5 bases). Trimming left V 4 bases short and J 8 bases short, with 17 bases between. Germline CDR1 reads MRHNA; CDR2 reads SNTAGT. The CDR3 loop spans 14 amino acids.

This clone was observed many times. The chain links TRBV19 to TRBJ1-5; 12 bases are a match to TRBD1. The V and J ends lost 8 bases and 6 bases, in that order; junction bases with no gene match: 5. The germline V gene encodes CDR1 LNHDA and CDR2 SQIVND (reference sequence). The CDR3 extends over 14 amino acids. The chain's CDR3 is CASPGTGGPQPQHF. The CDR3 region has the DNA TGTGCCAGTCCGGGGACAGGGGGCCCTCAGCCCCAGCATTTT.

This clone was counted a single time. The chain couples TRBV5-8 to TRBJ2-3, with 14 bases aligning to TRBD2. The CDR3 is 16 residues long. Losses at the gene ends were 3 bases for V and 6 bases for J; bases not matched to a gene: 6. Germline CDR1 SGHTS, CDR2 YDEGEE. The CDR3 protein is CASSWGLAGDSDTQYF. The CDR3 coding sequence is TGTGCCAGCAGCTGGGGACTAGCGGGAGATTCGGATACGCAGTATTTT.

This chain connects TRBV5-6 to TRBJ2-4, with 12 bases lining up with TRBD2. Germline V gene lookup returns CDR1 SGHDT and CDR2 YYEEEE. The V gene end was trimmed by 0 bases and the J gene end by 7 bases; junction bases not matched to a gene: 8. The CDR3 runs to 17 residues. CDR3: CASSLGPLAGGPNIQYF. As DNA, the CDR3 is TGTGCCAGCAGCTTGGGGCCCCTAGCGGGAGGGCCCAACATTCAGTACTTC. Full variable domain (rest looked up from reference TRBV5-6 and TRBJ2-4): DAGVTQSPTHLIKTRGQQVTLRCSPKSGHDTVSWYQQALGQGPQFIFQYYEEEERQRGNFPDRFSGHQFPNYSSELNVNALLLGDSALYLCASSLGPLAGGPNIQYFGAGTRLSVL.

This chain links TRBV6-5 with TRBJ1-6; D may be TRBD1 (5 bases). From germline, CDR1 is MNHEY and CDR2 SVGAGI. The CDR3 totals 15 residues. The germline V and J ends were trimmed by 2 bases and 7 bases, with 12 bases remaining between them. CDR3 loop: CASSYGSGLNSPLHF. The CDR3 region has the DNA TGTGCCAGCAGTTACGGTTCAGGGCTCAATTCACCCCTCCACTTT.

The chain links TRBV28 to TRBJ1-6; no definite D call. This CDR3 comprises 16 residues. The germline V gene encodes CDR1 MDHEN and CDR2 SYDVKM. V was trimmed by 8 bases and J by 7 bases, leaving 21 bases between them. DNA for the CDR3: TGTGCCAGCGGATTGAACGGAGCCGGCATAAATTCACCCCTCCACTTT. It encodes CASGLNGAGINSPLHF.

This sequence joins TRBV19 and TRBJ1-5; 8 bases line up with TRBD1. V shed 7 bases and J 6 bases; nucleotides not matched to a gene: 11. This CDR3 has 15 amino acids. Germline V CDR1 and CDR2: LNHDA, SQIVND (reference sequence). CDR3 nucleotide sequence: TGTGCCAGTACCCGTACCGGGACAGGAGGTCAGCCCCAGCATTTT. Its protein is CASTRTGTGGQPQHF.

The chain uses TRBV11-1 and TRBJ1-1; the D is unclear. From germline, CDR1 is SGHAT and CDR2 FQDESV (reference sequence). V lost 2 bases to trimming and J lost 0 bases, with 10 bases between them. This CDR3 spans 15 amino acids. The CDR3 is CASSLYEGMNTEAFF. CDR3 nucleotides: TGTGCCAGCAGCTTATATGAGGGAATGAACACTGAAGCTTTCTTT.